The entry that follows covers one T cell receptor beta chain sequence. The antigen is undetermined. Unmatched junction bases numbered 10, after V lost 3 bases and J lost 8 bases. The germline gives CDR1 SGDLS, CDR2 YYNGEE. CDR3 length: 14 amino acids. cDNA came from roughly 0.53 to 1 ug RNA primed by random hexamers. Across 54 Vbeta and 13 Jbeta, TCR beta CDR3 was amplified with immunoSEQ multiplex PCR. Using its own MiXCR run on the immunoSEQ multiplex PCR reads, TCRdb lists one record per CDR3 protein. The sample shows just over 150,000 distinct CDR3 sequences, nearly 97% of them seen only once. This entry is derived from a study of CD8 T cells in Susac syndrome. Findings and caveats of the study: TCR sequencing and HLA analysis covered a relatively small number of individuals.

TCR beta sequences were obtained from blood CD8+ and CD4+ T cells. The receptor was derived from a human donor with multiple sclerosis. The chain employs TRBV9 and TRBJ1-1; TRBD1 matches 7 bases. The sequencing input was CD8+ T cells from PBMCs. CDR3 bases: TGTGCCAGCAGCGGGACCGGGACAGCAATCGAAGCTTTCTTT. This translates into CASSGTGTAIEAFF.